One T cell receptor (beta chain) is described in this entry. V was shortened by 0 bases and J by 3 bases, with 5 bases between the two germline ends. From germline, CDR1 is MNHNS and CDR2 SASEGT. The CDR3 length is 14 residues. The data stem from a study of blood T cell repertoires in COVID-19. Study-wide background: Sites across the United States, Italy and Spain contributed samples from acute and convalescent COVID-19. The analysed material was cDNA or gDNA that came from T cells, B-cell-depleted T cells, or PBMCs.

Per the original data handling: Quantification of nucleated cells was approximated via reference gene primer amplification. Generated by immunoSEQ multiplex PCR, the TCRdb table keeps only in-frame clones and is missing some. Clone size and V and J calls were adopted from that table, with D and trimming inferred from the DNA. The data show about 77,000 clones, 90% seen once. This sequence originates from an elderly woman with active or convalescent COVID-19. The gene calls are TRBV6-1 and TRBJ2-2, with D possibly matching TRBD2 (5 bases). The specimen sequenced was peripheral blood. The CDR3: CASSEAGDTGELFF. The CDR3 nucleotides read TGTGCCAGCAGTGAAGCCGGGGACACCGGGGAGCTGTTTTTT.